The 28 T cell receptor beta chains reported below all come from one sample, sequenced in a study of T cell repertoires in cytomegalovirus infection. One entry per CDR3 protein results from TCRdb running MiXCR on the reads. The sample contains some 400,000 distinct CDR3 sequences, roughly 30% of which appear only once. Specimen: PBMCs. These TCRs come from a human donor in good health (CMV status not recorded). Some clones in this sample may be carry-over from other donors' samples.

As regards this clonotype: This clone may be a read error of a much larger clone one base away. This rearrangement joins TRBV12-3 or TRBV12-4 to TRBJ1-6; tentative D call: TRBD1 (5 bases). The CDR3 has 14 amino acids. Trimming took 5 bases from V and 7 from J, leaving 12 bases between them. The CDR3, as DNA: TGTGCCAGCAGTGCCGGCAGGGACAATTCACCCCTCCACTTT. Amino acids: CASSAGRDNSPLHF.

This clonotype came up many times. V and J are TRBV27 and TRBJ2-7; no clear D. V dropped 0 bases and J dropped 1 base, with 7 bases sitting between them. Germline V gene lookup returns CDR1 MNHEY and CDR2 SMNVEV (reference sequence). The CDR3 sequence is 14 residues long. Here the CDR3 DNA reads TGTGCCAGCAGTTTATCGCAACTTTCCTACGAGCAGTACTTC. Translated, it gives CASSLSQLSYEQYF.

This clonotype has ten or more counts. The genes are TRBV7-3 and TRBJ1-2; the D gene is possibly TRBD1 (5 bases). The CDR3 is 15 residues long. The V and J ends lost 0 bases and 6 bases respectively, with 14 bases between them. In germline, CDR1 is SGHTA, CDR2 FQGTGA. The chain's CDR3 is CASSLTRAGTHGYTF. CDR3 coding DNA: TGTGCCAGCAGCTTAACGCGGGCAGGGACCCATGGCTACACCTTC.

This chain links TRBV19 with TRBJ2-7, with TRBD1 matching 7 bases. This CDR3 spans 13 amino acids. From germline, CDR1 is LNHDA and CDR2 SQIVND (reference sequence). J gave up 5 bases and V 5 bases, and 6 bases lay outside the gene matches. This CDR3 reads CASSGTVGNEQYF. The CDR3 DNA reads TGTGCCAGTAGTGGGACAGTGGGTAACGAGCAGTACTTC.

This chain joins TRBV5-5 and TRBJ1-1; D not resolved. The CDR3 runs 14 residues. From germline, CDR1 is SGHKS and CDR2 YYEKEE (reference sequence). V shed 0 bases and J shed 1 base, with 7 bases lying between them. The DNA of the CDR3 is TGTGCCAGCAGCTTGGTTCGATCGAACACTGAAGCTTTCTTT. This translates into CASSLVRSNTEAFF.

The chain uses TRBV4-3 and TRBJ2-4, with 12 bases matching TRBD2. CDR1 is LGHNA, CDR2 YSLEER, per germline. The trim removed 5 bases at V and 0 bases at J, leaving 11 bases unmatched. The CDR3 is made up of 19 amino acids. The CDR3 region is CASSETSGGGKLAKNIQYF. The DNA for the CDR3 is TGCGCCAGCAGCGAGACTAGCGGGGGCGGGAAGCTAGCCAAAAACATTCAGTACTTC.

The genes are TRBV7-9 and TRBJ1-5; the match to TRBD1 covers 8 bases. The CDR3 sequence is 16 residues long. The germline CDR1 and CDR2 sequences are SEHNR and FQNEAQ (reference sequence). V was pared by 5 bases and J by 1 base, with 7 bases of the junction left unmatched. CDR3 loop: CASSTSQGASNQPQHF. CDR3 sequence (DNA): TGTGCCAGCAGCACATCGCAGGGGGCGAGCAATCAGCCCCAGCATTTT. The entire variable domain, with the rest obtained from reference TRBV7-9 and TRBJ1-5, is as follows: DTGVSQNPRHKITKRGQNVTFRCDPISEHNRLYWYRQTLGQGPEFLTYFQNEAQLEKSRLLSDRFSAERPKGSFSTLEIQRTEQGDSAMYLCASSTSQGASNQPQHFGDGTRLSIL.

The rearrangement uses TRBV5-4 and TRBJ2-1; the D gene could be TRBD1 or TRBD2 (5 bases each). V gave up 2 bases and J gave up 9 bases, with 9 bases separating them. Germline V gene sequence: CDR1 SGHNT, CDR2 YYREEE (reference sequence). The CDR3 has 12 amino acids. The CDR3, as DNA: TGTGCCAGCAGCTTCGGGACGAGTGAGCAGTTCTTC. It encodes CASSFGTSEQFF.

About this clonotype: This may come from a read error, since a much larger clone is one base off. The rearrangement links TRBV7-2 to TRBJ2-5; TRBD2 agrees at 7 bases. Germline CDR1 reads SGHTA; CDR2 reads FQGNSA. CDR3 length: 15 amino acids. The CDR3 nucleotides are TGTGCCAGCAGCTTAGCGCGACTAGCACAAGAGACCCATTACTTC. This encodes CASSLARLAQETHYF.

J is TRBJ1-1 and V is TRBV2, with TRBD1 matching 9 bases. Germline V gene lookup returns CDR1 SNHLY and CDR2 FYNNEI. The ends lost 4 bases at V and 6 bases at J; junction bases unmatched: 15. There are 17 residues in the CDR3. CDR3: CASSVQGASPRGAEAFF. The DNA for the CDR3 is TGTGCCAGCAGTGTACAGGGGGCCTCGCCTAGAGGGGCTGAAGCTTTCTTT. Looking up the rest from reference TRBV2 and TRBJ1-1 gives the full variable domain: EPEVTQTPSHQVTQMGQEVILRCVPISNHLYFYWYRQILGQKVEFLVSFYNNEISEKSEIFDDQFSVERPDGSNFTLKIRSTKLEDSAMYFCASSVQGASPRGAEAFFGQGTRLTVV.

For the CDR3, the DNA is TGTGCCAGCACCCGACAGGTCACGGCAGTCTTTTCACCCCTCCACTTT. It codes for CASTRQVTAVFSPLHF. The V call is TRBV6-6, the J call TRBJ1-6; TRBD1 is a possible D gene (6 bases). CDR1 and CDR2 from the germline V gene are MNHNY and SVGAGI (reference sequence). The CDR3 consists of 16 residues. The V end lost 7 bases, the J end lost 9 bases, and 22 bases lay between the germline ends.

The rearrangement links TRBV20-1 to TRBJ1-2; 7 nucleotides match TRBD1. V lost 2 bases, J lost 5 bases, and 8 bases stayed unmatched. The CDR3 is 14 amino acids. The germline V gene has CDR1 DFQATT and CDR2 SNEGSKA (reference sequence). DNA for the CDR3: TGCAGTGCTAGACCCCAGGGGGGTAGGTATGGCTACACCTTC. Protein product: CSARPQGGRYGYTF.

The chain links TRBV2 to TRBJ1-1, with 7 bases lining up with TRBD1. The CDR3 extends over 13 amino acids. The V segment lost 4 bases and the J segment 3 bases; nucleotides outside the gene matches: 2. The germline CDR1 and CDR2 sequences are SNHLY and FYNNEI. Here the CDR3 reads CASSVGQYTEAFF. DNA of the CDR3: TGTGCCAGCAGTGTGGGACAGTACACTGAAGCTTTCTTT. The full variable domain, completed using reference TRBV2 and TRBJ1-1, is EPEVTQTPSHQVTQMGQEVILRCVPISNHLYFYWYRQILGQKVEFLVSFYNNEISEKSEIFDDQFSVERPDGSNFTLKIRSTKLEDSAMYFCASSVGQYTEAFFGQGTRLTVV.

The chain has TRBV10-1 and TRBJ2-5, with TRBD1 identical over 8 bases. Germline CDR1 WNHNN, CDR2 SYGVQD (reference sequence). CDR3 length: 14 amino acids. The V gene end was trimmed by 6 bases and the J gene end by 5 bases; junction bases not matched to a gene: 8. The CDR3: CASSSQGALETQYF. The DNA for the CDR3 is TGCGCCAGCAGCAGCCAGGGGGCTTTGGAGACCCAGTACTTC.

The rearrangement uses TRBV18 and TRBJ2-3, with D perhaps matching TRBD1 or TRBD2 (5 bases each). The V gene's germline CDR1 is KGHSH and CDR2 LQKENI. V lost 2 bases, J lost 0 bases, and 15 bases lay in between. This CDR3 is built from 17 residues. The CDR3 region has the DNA TGTGCCAGCTCACCATTGGGGAGACAGATTAGCACAGATACGCAGTATTTT. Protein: CASSPLGRQISTDTQYF.

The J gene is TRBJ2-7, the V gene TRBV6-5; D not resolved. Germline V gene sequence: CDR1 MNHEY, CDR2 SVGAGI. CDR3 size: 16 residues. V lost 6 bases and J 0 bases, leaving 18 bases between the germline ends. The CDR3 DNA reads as TGTGCCAGCAGCCACGACGGTGTAGCAAACTCCTACGAGCAGTACTTC. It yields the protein CASSHDGVANSYEQYF.

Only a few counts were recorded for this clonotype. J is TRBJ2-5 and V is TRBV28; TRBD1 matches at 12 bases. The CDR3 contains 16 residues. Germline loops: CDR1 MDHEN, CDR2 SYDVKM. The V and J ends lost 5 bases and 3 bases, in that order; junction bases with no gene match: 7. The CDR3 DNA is TGTGCCAGCAGTCCCGGGGGGACAGGGGGCGAAGAGACCCAGTACTTC. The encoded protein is CASSPGGTGGEETQYF.

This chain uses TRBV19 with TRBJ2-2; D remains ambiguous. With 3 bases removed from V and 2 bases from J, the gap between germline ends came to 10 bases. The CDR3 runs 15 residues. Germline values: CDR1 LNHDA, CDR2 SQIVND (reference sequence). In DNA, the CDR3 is TGTGCCAGTAGTATTGAATGGGGTAACACCGGGGAGCTGTTTTTT. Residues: CASSIEWGNTGELFF.

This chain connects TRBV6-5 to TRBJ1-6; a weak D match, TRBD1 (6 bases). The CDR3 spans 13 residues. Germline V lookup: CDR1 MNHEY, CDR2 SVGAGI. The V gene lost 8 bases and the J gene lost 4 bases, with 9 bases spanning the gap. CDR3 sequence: CASQGYYNSPLHF. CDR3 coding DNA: TGTGCCAGCCAGGGGTATTATAATTCACCCCTCCACTTT.

The CDR3: CASSLEARNTEAFF. CDR3 coding DNA: TGTGCCAGCAGCTTAGAGGCCAGGAACACTGAAGCTTTCTTT. The chain uses TRBV11-1 and TRBJ1-1, with no clear D. This CDR3 contains 14 residues. Looked up from germline, CDR1 is SGHAT and CDR2 is FQDESV (reference sequence). V shed 1 base and J shed 1 base, with 7 bases lying between them.

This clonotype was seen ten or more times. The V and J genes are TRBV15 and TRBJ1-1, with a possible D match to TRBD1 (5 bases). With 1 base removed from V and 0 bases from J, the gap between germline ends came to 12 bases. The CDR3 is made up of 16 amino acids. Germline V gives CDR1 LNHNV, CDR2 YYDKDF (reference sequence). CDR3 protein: CATSRGDRFMNTEAFF. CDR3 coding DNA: TGTGCCACCAGCAGAGGGGACCGATTTATGAACACTGAAGCTTTCTTT.

The CDR3 sequence is CASSYDRDLPYEQYF. DNA for the CDR3: TGTGCCAGCAGTTACGACCGGGACTTGCCCTACGAGCAGTACTTC. This chain joins TRBV7-9 and TRBJ2-7, with D tentatively TRBD2 (6 bases). The ends were cut back, 6 bases at V and 2 bases at J, with 17 bases in the middle. Germline V lookup: CDR1 SEHNR, CDR2 FQNEAQ (reference sequence). The CDR3 contains 15 residues. The whole variable domain, remainder taken from reference TRBV7-9 and TRBJ2-7, is DTGVSQNPRHKITKRGQNVTFRCDPISEHNRLYWYRQTLGQGPEFLTYFQNEAQLEKSRLLSDRFSAERPKGSFSTLEIQRTEQGDSAMYLCASSYDRDLPYEQYFGPGTRLTVT.

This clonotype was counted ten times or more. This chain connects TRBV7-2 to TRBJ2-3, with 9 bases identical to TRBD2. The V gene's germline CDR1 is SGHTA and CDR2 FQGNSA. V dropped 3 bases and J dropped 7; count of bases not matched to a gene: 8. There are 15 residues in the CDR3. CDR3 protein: CASSLVAGEGNTQYF. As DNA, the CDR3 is TGTGCCAGCAGCTTGGTAGCGGGGGAGGGAAATACGCAGTATTTT.

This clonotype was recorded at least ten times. CDR3 amino acids: CASSLRSSGANVLTF. The CDR3 region has the DNA TGTGCCAGCAGCTTAAGAAGCTCTGGGGCCAACGTCCTGACTTTC. This chain links TRBV7-6 with TRBJ2-6; no clear D gene. V lost 2 bases, J lost 0 bases, and 5 bases lay in between. Germline loops: CDR1 SGHVS, CDR2 FNYEAQ. This CDR3 spans 15 amino acids.

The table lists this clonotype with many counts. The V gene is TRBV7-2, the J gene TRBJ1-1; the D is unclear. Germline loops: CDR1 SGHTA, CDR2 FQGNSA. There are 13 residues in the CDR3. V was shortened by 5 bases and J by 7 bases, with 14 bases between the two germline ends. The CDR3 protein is CASSARWRSEAFF. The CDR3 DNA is TGTGCCAGCAGCGCCCGGTGGCGGAGTGAAGCTTTCTTT.

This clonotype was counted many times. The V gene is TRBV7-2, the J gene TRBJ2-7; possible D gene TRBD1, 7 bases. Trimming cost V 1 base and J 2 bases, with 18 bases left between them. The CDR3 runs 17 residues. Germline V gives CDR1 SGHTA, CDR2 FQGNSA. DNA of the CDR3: TGTGCCAGCAGCTTAGTTGGTTGGGCAGGGGGGCCCTACGAGCAGTACTTC. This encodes CASSLVGWAGGPYEQYF.

The CDR3 bases are TGTGCCAGCATGACACTAGCTGGAGATACGCAGTATTTT. This codes for CASMTLAGDTQYF. This rearrangement joins TRBV2 to TRBJ2-3, with D maybe TRBD2 (6 bases). The CDR3 spans 13 residues. Germline V lookup: CDR1 SNHLY, CDR2 FYNNEI. Trimming took 7 bases from V and 5 from J, leaving 13 bases between them.

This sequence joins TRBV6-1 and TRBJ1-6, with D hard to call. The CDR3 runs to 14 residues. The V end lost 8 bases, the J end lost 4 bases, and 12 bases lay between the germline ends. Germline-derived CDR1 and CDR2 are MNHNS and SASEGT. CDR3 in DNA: TGTGCCAGCTCTCTGGACGGGTATAATTCACCCCTCCACTTT. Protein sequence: CASSLDGYNSPLHF.